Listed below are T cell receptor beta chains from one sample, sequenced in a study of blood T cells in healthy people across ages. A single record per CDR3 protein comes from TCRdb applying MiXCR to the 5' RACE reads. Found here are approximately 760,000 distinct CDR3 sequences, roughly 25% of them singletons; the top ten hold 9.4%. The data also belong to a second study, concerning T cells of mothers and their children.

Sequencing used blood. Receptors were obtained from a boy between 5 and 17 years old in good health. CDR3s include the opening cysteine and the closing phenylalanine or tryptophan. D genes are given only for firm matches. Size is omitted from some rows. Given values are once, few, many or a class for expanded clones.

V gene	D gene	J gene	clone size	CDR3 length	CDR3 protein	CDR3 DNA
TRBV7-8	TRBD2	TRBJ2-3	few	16	CASSIPVAGATDTQYF	TGTGCCAGCAGCATACCAGTAGCGGGGGCCACAGATACGCAGTATTTT
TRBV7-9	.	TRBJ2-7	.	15	CASSRAPGEGYEQYF	TGTGCCAGCAGCCGCGCGCCGGGCGAAGGGTACGAGCAGTACTTC
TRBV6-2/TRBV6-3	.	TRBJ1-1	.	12	CASNYTEPEAFF	TGTGCCAGCAACTATACGGAGCCAGAAGCTTTCTTT
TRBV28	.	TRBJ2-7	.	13	CASSLEMQHEQYF	TGTGCCAGCAGCCTTGAAATGCAGCACGAGCAGTACTTC
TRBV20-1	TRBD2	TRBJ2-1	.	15	CSARDPSGTANEQFF	TGCAGTGCTAGGGACCCTAGCGGGACAGCAAATGAGCAGTTCTTC
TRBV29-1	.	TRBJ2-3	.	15	CSVEDRGGITDTQYF	TGCAGCGTTGAAGATCGGGGTGGAATCACAGATACGCAGTATTTT
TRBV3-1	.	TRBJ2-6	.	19	CASSQPLRDVDPGANVLTF	TGTGCCAGCAGCCAACCTTTACGGGACGTAGATCCTGGGGCCAACGTCCTGACTTTC
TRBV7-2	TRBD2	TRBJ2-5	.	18	CASSLTPTSGGIQETQYF	TGTGCCAGCAGCTTAACGCCCACTAGCGGGGGGATCCAAGAGACCCAGTACTTC
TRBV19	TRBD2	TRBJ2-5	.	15	CASSITSGSLETQYF	TGTGCCAGTAGTATTACTAGCGGGAGCTTGGAGACCCAGTACTTC
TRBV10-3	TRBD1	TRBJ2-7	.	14	CAISEGTDLYEQYF	TGTGCCATCAGTGAGGGGACAGATCTCTACGAGCAGTACTTC
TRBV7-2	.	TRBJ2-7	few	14	CASSLGGQIYEQYF	TGTGCCAGCAGCTTAGGGGGACAAATCTACGAGCAGTACTTC
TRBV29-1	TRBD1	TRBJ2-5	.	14	CGVEGTGSGETQYF	TGCGGCGTTGAAGGGACAGGGAGCGGGGAGACCCAGTACTTC
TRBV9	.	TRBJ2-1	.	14	CASSLRGNFNEQFF	TGTGCCAGCAGTCTCCGAGGGAACTTCAATGAGCAGTTCTTC
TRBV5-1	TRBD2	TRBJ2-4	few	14	CASSQTSGENIQYF	TGCGCCAGCAGCCAAACTAGCGGGGAAAACATTCAGTACTTC
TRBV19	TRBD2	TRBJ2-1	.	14	CASSDQLAGGEQFF	TGTGCCAGTTCTGACCAACTAGCGGGAGGTGAGCAGTTCTTC
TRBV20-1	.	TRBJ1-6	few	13	CSAILANNSPLHF	TGCAGTGCTATCCTGGCTAATAATTCACCCCTCCACTTT
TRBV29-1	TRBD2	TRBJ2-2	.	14	CSVVREDRTGELFF	TGCAGCGTTGTGCGGGAGGATCGGACCGGGGAGCTGTTTTTT
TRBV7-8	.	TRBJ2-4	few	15	CASSLKREAKNIQYF	TGTGCCAGCAGCTTAAAACGGGAAGCCAAAAACATTCAGTACTTC
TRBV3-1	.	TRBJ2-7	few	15	CASSPAPGTYYEQYF	TGTGCCAGCAGCCCCGCGCCAGGGACCTACTACGAGCAGTACTTC
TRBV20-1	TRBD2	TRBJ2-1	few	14	CSARQRLAGREQFF	TGCAGTGCTAGACAAAGACTAGCGGGACGTGAGCAGTTCTTC
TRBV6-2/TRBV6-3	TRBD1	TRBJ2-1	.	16	CASSNTQGASYNEQFF	TGTGCCAGCAGTAACACCCAGGGGGCCTCCTACAATGAGCAGTTCTTC
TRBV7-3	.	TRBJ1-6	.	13	CASSLLSNSPLHF	TGTGCCAGCAGCTTACTTAGCAATTCACCCCTCCACTTT
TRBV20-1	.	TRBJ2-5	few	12	CSATGTQETQYF	TGCAGTGCTACCGGGACGCAAGAGACCCAGTACTTC
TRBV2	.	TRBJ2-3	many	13	CASSVSATDTQYF	TGTGCCAGCAGTGTCAGTGCCACAGATACGCAGTATTTT
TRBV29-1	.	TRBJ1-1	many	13	CSVEGRANTEAFF	TGCAGCGTTGAAGGCAGGGCGAACACTGAAGCTTTCTTT
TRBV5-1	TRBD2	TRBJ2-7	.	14	CASSLSAGDVEQYF	TGCGCCAGCAGCTTGTCAGCGGGAGACGTCGAGCAGTACTTC
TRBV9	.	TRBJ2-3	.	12	CASSGTADTQYF	TGTGCCAGCAGCGGCACTGCGGATACGCAGTATTTT
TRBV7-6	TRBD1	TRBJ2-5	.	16	CASSRGQGARQETQYF	TGTGCCAGCAGCCGGGGACAGGGGGCGCGACAAGAGACCCAGTACTTC
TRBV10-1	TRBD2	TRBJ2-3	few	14	CASSDISSGDTQYF	TGCGCCAGCAGTGATATCTCTAGCGGAGATACGCAGTATTTT